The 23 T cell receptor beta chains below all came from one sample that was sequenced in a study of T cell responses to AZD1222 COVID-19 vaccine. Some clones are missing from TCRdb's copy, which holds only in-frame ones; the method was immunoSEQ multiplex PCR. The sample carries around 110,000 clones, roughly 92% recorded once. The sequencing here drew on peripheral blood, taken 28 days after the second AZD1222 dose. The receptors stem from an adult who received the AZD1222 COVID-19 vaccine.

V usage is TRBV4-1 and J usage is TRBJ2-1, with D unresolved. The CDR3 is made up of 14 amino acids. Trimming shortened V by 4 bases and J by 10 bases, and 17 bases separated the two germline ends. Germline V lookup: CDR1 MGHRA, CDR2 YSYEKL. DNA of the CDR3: TGCGCCAGCAGCCTAAGAGGTGTTAGCCCGGAGCAGTTCTTC. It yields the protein CASSLRGVSPEQFF.

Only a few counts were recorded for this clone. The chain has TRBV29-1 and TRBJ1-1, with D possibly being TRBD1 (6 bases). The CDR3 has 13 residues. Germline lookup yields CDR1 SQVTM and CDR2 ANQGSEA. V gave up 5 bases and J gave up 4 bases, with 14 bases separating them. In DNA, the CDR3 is TGCAGCGTTAAAGGGGGTGGGGGCACTGAAGCTTTCTTT. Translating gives CSVKGGGGTEAFF.

The CDR3 DNA follows: TGTGCCAGCAGTGCCCGCCGTGGGGGTAATGAAAAACTGTTTTTT. Residues: CASSARRGGNEKLFF. This chain uses TRBV27 with TRBJ1-4; a weak D match, TRBD1 (5 bases). V was trimmed by 5 bases and J by 4 bases, leaving 14 bases between them. The germline CDR1 and CDR2 sequences are MNHEY and SMNVEV (reference sequence). This CDR3 spans 15 amino acids.

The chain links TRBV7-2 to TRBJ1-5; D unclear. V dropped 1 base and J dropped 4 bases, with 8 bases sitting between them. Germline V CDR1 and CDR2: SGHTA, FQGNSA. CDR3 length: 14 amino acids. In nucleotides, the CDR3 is TGTGCCAGCAGCTTAGACAGTATGAATCAGCCCCAGCATTTT. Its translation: CASSLDSMNQPQHF.

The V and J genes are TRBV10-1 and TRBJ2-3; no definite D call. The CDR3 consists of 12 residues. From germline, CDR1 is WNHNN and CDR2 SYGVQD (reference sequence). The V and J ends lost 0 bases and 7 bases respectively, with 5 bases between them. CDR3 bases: TGCGCCAGCAGTGAGTCTTCCCATACGCAGTATTTT. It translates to CASSESSHTQYF.

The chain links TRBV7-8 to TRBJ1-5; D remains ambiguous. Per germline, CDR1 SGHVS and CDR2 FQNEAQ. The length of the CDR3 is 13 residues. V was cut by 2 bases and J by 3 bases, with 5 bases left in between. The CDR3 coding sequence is TGTGCCAGCAGCTTAACGGACAATCAGCCCCAGCATTTT. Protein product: CASSLTDNQPQHF.

CDR3 sequence: CASRTVNEQFF. As DNA, the CDR3 is TGTGCCAGCAGAACGGTGAATGAGCAGTTCTTC. The J gene is TRBJ2-1, the V gene TRBV27; D is unclear. Germline-derived CDR1 and CDR2 are MNHEY and SMNVEV (reference sequence). This CDR3 spans 11 amino acids. Trimming stripped 6 bases from V and 7 bases from J, with 7 bases between.

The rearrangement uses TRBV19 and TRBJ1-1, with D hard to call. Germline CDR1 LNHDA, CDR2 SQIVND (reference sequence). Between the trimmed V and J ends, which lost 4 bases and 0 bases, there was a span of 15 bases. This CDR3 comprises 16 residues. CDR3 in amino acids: CASSTPQKQLNTEAFF. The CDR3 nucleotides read TGTGCCAGTAGTACTCCCCAGAAACAACTGAACACTGAAGCTTTCTTT.

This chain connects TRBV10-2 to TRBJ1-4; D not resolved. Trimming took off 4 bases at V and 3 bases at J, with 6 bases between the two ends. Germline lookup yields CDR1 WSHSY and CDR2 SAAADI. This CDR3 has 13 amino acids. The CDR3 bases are TGCGCCAGCAGTGTTAGGGCTAATGAAAAACTGTTTTTT. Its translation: CASSVRANEKLFF.

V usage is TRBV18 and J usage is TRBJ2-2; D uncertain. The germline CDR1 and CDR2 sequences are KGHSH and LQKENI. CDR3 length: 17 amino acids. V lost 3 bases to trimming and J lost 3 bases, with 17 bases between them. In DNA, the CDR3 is TGTGCCAGCTCACCCCTTGTACGGGCGAGAGACACCGGGGAGCTGTTTTTT. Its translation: CASSPLVRARDTGELFF.

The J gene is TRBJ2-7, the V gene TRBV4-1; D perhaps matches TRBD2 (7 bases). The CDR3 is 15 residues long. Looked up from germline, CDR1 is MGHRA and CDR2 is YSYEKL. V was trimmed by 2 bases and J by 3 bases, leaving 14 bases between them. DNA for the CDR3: TGCGCCAGCAGCCAAAAGGGAGGGGGGGTCTACGAGCAGTACTTC. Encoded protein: CASSQKGGGVYEQYF.

DNA of the CDR3: TGTGCCAGCAGTGAATTGACAGACTATGGCTACACCTTC. Translation: CASSELTDYGYTF. The chain employs TRBV2 and TRBJ1-2, with D tentatively TRBD1 (5 bases). The germline V gene encodes CDR1 SNHLY and CDR2 FYNNEI. V dropped 2 bases and J dropped 3 bases, with 7 bases sitting between them. The CDR3 covers 13 residues.

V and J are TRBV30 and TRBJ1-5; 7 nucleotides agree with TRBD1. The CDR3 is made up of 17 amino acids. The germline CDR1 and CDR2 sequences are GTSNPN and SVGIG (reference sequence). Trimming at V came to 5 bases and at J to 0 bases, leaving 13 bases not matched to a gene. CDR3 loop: CAWGGGGGLHSNQPQHF. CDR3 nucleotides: TGTGCCTGGGGTGGAGGGGGCGGATTACATAGCAATCAGCCCCAGCATTTT.

CDR3 nucleotide sequence: TGTGCCAGTAGTACCCCGTTCAGTCGAACCATATATTTT. It specifies CASSTPFSRTIYF. This chain connects TRBV19 to TRBJ1-3; D not certain. The V end was cut by 4 bases, the J end by 10 bases, with 14 bases between. This CDR3 region has 13 residues. Germline assignment: CDR1 LNHDA and CDR2 SQIVND (reference sequence).

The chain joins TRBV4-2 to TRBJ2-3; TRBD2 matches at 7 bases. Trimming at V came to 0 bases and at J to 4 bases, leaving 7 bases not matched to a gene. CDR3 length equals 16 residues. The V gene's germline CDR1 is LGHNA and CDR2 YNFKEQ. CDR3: CASSQEAGPSADTQYF. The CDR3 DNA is TGTGCCAGCAGCCAAGAAGCGGGGCCCTCCGCAGATACGCAGTATTTT.

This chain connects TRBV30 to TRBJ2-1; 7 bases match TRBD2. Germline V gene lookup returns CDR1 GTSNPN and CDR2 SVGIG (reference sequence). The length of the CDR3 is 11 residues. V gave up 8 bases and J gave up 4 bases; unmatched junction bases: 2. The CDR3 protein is CAAAGYNEQFF. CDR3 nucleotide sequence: TGTGCCGCAGCGGGATACAATGAGCAGTTCTTC.

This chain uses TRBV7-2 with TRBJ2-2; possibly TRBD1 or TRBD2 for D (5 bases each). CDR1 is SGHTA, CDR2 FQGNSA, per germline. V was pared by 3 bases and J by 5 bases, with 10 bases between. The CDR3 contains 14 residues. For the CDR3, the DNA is TGTGCCAGCAGCTTGGGGGTCGTGACCGGGGAGCTGTTTTTT. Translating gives CASSLGVVTGELFF.

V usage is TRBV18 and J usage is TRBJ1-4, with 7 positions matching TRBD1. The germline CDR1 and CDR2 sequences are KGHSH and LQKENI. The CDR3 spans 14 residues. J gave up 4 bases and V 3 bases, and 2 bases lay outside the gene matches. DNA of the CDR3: TGTGCCAGCTCACCGACAGGGAATAATGAAAAACTGTTTTTT. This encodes CASSPTGNNEKLFF.

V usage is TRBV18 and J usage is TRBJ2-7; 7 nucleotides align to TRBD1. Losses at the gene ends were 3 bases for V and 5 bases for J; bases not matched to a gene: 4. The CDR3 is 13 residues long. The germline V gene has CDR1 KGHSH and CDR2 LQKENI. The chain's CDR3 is CASSPTGAHEQYF. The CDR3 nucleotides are TGTGCCAGCTCACCCACAGGGGCCCACGAGCAGTACTTC.

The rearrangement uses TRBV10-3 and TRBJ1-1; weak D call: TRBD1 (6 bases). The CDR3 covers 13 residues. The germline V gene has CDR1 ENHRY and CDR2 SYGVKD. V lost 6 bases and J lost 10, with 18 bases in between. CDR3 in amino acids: CAIRMTGDNGAFF. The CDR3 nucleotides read TGTGCCATCAGGATGACAGGCGATAATGGAGCTTTCTTT.

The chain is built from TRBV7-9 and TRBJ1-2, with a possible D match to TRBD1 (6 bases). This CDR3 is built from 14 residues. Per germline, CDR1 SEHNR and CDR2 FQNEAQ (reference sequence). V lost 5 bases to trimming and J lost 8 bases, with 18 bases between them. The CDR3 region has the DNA TGTGCCAGCAGCGCTCCGACAGGATCAGAGGGCTACACCTTC. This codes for CASSAPTGSEGYTF.

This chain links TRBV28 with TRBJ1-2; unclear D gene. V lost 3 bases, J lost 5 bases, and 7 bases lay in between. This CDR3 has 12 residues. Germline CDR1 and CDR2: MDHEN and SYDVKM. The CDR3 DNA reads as TGTGCCAGCAGTTTTGACCTATATGGCTACACCTTC. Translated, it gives CASSFDLYGYTF.

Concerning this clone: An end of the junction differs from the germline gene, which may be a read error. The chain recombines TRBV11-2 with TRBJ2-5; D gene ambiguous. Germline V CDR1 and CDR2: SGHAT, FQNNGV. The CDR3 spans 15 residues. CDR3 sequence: CASSSYLYRAQSPNF. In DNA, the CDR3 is TGTGCCAGCAGCTCTTACTTATATCGAGCCCAGAGTCCTAACTTC.